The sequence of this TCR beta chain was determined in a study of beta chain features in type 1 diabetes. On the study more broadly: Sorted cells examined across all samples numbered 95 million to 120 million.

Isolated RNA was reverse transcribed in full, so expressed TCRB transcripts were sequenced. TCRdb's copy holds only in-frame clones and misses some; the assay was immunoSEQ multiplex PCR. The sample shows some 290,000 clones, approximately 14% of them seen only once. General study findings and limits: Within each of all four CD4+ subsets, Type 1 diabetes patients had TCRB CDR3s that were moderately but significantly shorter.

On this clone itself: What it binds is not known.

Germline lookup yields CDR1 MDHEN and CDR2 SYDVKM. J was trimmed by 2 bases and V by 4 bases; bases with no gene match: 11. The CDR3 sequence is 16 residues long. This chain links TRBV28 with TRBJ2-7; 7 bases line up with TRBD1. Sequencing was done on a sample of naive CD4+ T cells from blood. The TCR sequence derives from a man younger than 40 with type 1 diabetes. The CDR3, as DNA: TGTGCCAGCAGTTCCGTGGGACAGCGGAGTCCCTACGAGCAGTACTTC. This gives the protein CASSSVGQRSPYEQYF.